The TCR beta chain under discussion was sequenced for a study of cytomegalovirus exposure and HLA in healthy donors. CDR1 is MGHDK and CDR2 is SYGVNS in the germline V gene. The CDR3 totals 13 residues. V shed 6 bases and J shed 1 base, with 9 bases lying between them. The PCR had 60 Vbeta and 13 Jbeta primers. Assay: immunoSEQ multiplex PCR; the TCRdb copy retains only in-frame clones and omits some. In the table there are about 130,000 clones, 70% to 80% of which are singletons. This chain links TRBV25-1 with TRBJ1-1; D is possibly TRBD1 (6 bases). Specimen: PBMCs. This TCR was sampled from a woman in her forties or fifties in good health and CMV-seronegative. For the CDR3, the DNA is TGTGCCAGCAGGGAGACAGGGAACACTGAAGCTTTCTTT. It codes for CASRETGNTEAFF.